This T cell receptor (beta chain) stems from a study of blood T cell repertoires in COVID-19. V lost 6 bases and J lost 3; bases outside the gene matches: 10. CDR1 is MDHEN and CDR2 is SYDVKM in the germline V gene. The CDR3 is 15 amino acids. Source study methods: Researchers report that nucleated cell counts were estimated from reference gene primer amplification. Using immunoSEQ multiplex PCR, the repertoire was profiled, and TCRdb retains in-frame clones only, with some absent. The V and J calls and the clone size are those of that table, but D and trimming were determined from the DNA. Of about 200,000 clones in the sample, roughly 88% were seen once.

This TCR was recovered from a human donor in a cohort sampled during active COVID-19. This chain links TRBV28 with TRBJ1-2, with TRBD1 matching 7 bases. The source material was peripheral blood. The CDR3 DNA sequence: TGTGCCAGCAGCCGTCTTAGGACAGGAGACTATGGCTACACCTTC. Amino acid sequence: CASSRLRTGDYGYTF.